Listed below are T cell receptor beta chains from one sample, sequenced in a study of T cells in Graves' hyperthyroidism and ophthalmopathy. TCRdb reprocessed the multiplex PCR reads with MiXCR, giving one entry per CDR3 protein. Of more than 500,000 distinct CDR3 sequences in the sample, about 16% are singletons; the top ten hold 25% to 30%. Sequenced sample: blood. The receptors were sampled from a woman younger than 45 with Graves' ophthalmopathy. The CDR3 runs from the conserved cysteine through the conserved F or W. The D gene is left open where the match is weak. Expanded clones get a size class; other rows say once, few or many, or leave the size out.

j_gene	v_gene	abundance	d_gene	CDR3nt	CDR3aa
TRBJ2-5	TRBV29-1	few	TRBD2	TGCAGCGTCTCGGGACTAGCGCCTCCGGGAGGGGAGACCCAGTACTTC	CSVSGLAPPGGETQYF
TRBJ1-1	TRBV18	many	.	TGTGCCAGCTCAGCACAGAACACTGAAGCTTTCTTT	CASSAQNTEAFF
TRBJ1-5	TRBV20-1	.	TRBD1	TGCAGTGCTAGCGACCTCACAGGGGGCTTGGGGGAGCCCCAGCATTTT	CSASDLTGGLGEPQHF
TRBJ1-2	TRBV7-8	many	.	TGTGCCAGCAGTCTGGGTGTTGTGGAAGGCTACACCTTC	CASSLGVVEGYTF
TRBJ2-7	TRBV5-1	.	TRBD1	TGCGCCAGCAGCCCCGAAGGGGCAGGGGGCTACGAGCAGTACTTC	CASSPEGAGGYEQYF
TRBJ1-1	TRBV7-2	few	.	TGTGCCAGCAGCCCTAGTGGACAGAGGAACACTGAAGCTTTCTTT	CASSPSGQRNTEAFF
TRBJ1-2	TRBV28	.	.	TGTGCCAGCAGGCGGACACAAGTTGGAGTTGGCTACACCTTC	CASRRTQVGVGYTF
TRBJ2-1	TRBV4-3	few	.	TGCGCCAGCAGCCCCCACCCCTTAGACAATGAGCAGTTCTTC	CASSPHPLDNEQFF
TRBJ2-5	TRBV6-1	many	TRBD2	TGTGCCAGCCTCCTAGCGGGAGCGAGAGAGACCCAGTACTTC	CASLLAGARETQYF
TRBJ1-2	TRBV27	few	TRBD1	TGTGCCAGCAGCGACGGGACAGGGGCCTATGGCTACACCTTC	CASSDGTGAYGYTF
TRBJ1-5	TRBV10-3	.	.	TGTGCCATTTCTGCGCAGATCAATCAGCCCCAGCATTTT	CAISAQINQPQHF
TRBJ2-7	TRBV6-2/TRBV6-3	.	.	TGTGCCAGCAGTTCGATCGGACAGACTCCCTACGAGCAGTACTTC	CASSSIGQTPYEQYF
TRBJ2-5	TRBV20-1	few	.	TGCAGTGGTGGGAAAGAGACCCAGTACTTC	CSGGKETQYF
TRBJ2-2	TRBV7-3	many	TRBD1	TGTGCCAGCAGCTTCGGACAGGCGGGCGGGGAGCTGTTTTTT	CASSFGQAGGELFF
TRBJ1-2	TRBV29-1	.	TRBD1	TGCAGCGTCGACAGGGGGCGCAAAGGCTACACCTTC	CSVDRGRKGYTF
TRBJ2-4	TRBV5-1	.	TRBD1	TGCGCCAGCAGCCAGGGACAGGGGATCTCCAAAAACATTCAGTACTTC	CASSQGQGISKNIQYF
TRBJ2-1	TRBV7-8	many	.	TGTGCCAGCAGCTTAGGGGGACTGGTCAATGAGCAGTTCTTC	CASSLGGLVNEQFF
TRBJ1-3	TRBV7-2	many	.	TGTGCCAGCAGCTTACAGGGCACTGCTGGAAACACCATATATTTT	CASSLQGTAGNTIYF
TRBJ1-5	TRBV15	many	TRBD1	TGTGCCACCAGCTCGGACAGGGAGAATCAGCCCCAGCATTTT	CATSSDRENQPQHF
TRBJ1-1	TRBV20-1	many	.	TGCAGTGCTAGAGTGGTAAGGGCCTTTGAAGCTTTCTTT	CSARVVRAFEAFF
TRBJ2-2	TRBV28	many	.	TGTGCAGACTTGACGGTTTATTCCGCCGGGGAGCTGTTTTTT	CADLTVYSAGELFF
TRBJ2-5	TRBV24-1	many	.	TGTGCCACCAGCCAGGGTGGCAGGTACCAAGAGACCCAGTACTTC	CATSQGGRYQETQYF
TRBJ2-7	TRBV30	many	.	TGTGCCTGGAGTGTTGGTGGACTTTGGGAGCAGTACTTC	CAWSVGGLWEQYF
TRBJ2-7	TRBV9	few	TRBD1	TGTGCCAGCAGCTCCCGGACAGGGGACGAGCAGTACTTC	CASSSRTGDEQYF
TRBJ1-1	TRBV29-1	few	.	TGCAGCGTTGGGGAGGGAAGGGGCGAAGCTTTCTTT	CSVGEGRGEAFF
TRBJ1-3	TRBV20-1	few	.	TGCAGTGCCCAACAAGGAAACACCATATATTTT	CSAQQGNTIYF
TRBJ2-1	TRBV7-8	.	TRBD2	TGTGCCAGCAGCTTAGGGGGGGGACTAGCGGGAGGATCGAATGAGCAGTTCTTC	CASSLGGGLAGGSNEQFF
TRBJ2-3	TRBV18	many	TRBD2	TGTGCCAGCTCACCGCGACTAGCGGGAGATACGCAGTATTTT	CASSPRLAGDTQYF
TRBJ2-7	TRBV7-9	many	TRBD1	TGTGCCAGCAGCTTAGGTTCGACAGGGTACGAGCAGTACTTC	CASSLGSTGYEQYF
TRBJ2-3	TRBV7-9	few	TRBD2	TGTGCCAGCAGCTCCGGACTAGCGGGGATCACAGATACGCAGTATTTT	CASSSGLAGITDTQYF
TRBJ2-5	TRBV7-3	many	TRBD1	TGTGCCAGCAGTTTCGACAGGGGGTCGCAAGAGACCCAGTACTTC	CASSFDRGSQETQYF
TRBJ2-4	TRBV5-1	few	TRBD1	TGCGCCAGCAGCGGTGGACAGGGGTACATTCAGTACTTC	CASSGGQGYIQYF
TRBJ1-5	TRBV12-3/TRBV12-4	many	.	TGTGCCAGCCACACTCCTTTCGGACAGACAAATCAGCCCCAGCATTTT	CASHTPFGQTNQPQHF
TRBJ1-1	TRBV5-1	.	TRBD1	TGCGCCAGCAGCTCCGTAGGGACAGGTGAAGCTTTCTTT	CASSSVGTGEAFF
TRBJ2-1	TRBV28	many	TRBD2	TGTGCTACCTCTAGCGGGGACAATGAGCAGTTCTTC	CATSSGDNEQFF
TRBJ1-5	TRBV6-4	many	TRBD1	TGTGCCAGCAGTCCCTCAGGGGGGGAGGGCAATCAGCCCCAGCATTTT	CASSPSGGEGNQPQHF
TRBJ2-4	TRBV7-9	.	.	TGTGCCAGCAGCGCCCCTGAACAAAACATTCAGTACTTC	CASSAPEQNIQYF
TRBJ2-1	TRBV6-1	.	TRBD2	TGTGCCAGCAGTTTGACTAGCGGGAGGGCCGGGGCTGAGCAGTTCTTC	CASSLTSGRAGAEQFF
TRBJ2-1	TRBV20-1	many	TRBD1	TGCAGTGCTATTCTACAGGGGGCAGGTGACAATGAGCAGTTCTTC	CSAILQGAGDNEQFF
TRBJ2-1	TRBV7-9	.	.	TGTGCCAGCAGCTTATACTTGAATGAGCAGTTCTTC	CASSLYLNEQFF
TRBJ2-7	TRBV12-3/TRBV12-4	.	.	TGTGCCAGCAGGCCCTCCGGGGTCTACGAGCAGTACTTC	CASRPSGVYEQYF
TRBJ2-7	TRBV11-2	many	.	TGTGCCAGCATCCCGGGACTGGGGCAAACCTACGAGCAGTACTTC	CASIPGLGQTYEQYF